This paragraph covers one TCR beta chain sequence. This sample was taken from a study of blood T cell repertoires in COVID-19. As for the study in general: Specimens from acute and convalescent COVID-19 originated in the United States, Italy and Spain.

The assay was immunoSEQ multiplex PCR, and TCRdb's table has in-frame clones only and misses some. Among around 180,000 clones listed, about 84% were seen once. Germline V gene lookup returns CDR1 SGHAT and CDR2 FQDESV (reference sequence). After removal of 5 bases from V and 6 bases from J, the junction contained 6 bases not matched to a gene. The CDR3 is 13 residues long. The sample taken for sequencing was peripheral blood. The clonotype was recovered from a person between 65 and 79 years old with COVID-19, enrolled during active disease. The chain combines TRBV11-1 with TRBJ2-7; 8 bases are shared with TRBD2. The CDR3 DNA sequence: TGTGCCAGCAGCGCTCTAGCGGGTCGCGAGCAGTACTTC. It codes for CASSALAGREQYF.